Below, 29 T cell receptor beta chains from the same sample are listed, as sequenced in a study of immune evolution from preneoplasia to lung adenocarcinoma. Repertoires were generated with immunoSEQ multiplex PCR, while TCRdb's copy carries only in-frame clones and drops some. The sample shows approximately 4,900 clones, 88% of them seen only once. The sequenced material came from FFPE atypical adenomatous hyperplasia tissue from the lung. Noted subset: atypical adenomatous hyperplasia (AAH), lung preneoplasia. The receptors stem from a person between 65 and 79 years old with lung adenocarcinoma.

This clone is a singleton in its sample. The chain combines TRBV7-9 with TRBJ2-7; D unresolved. Germline V gene sequence: CDR1 SEHNR, CDR2 FQNEAQ (reference sequence). The length of the CDR3 is 14 residues. The germline V and J ends were trimmed by 2 bases and 4 bases, with 12 bases remaining between them. CDR3 region: CASSLSRNPYEQYF. CDR3 bases: TGTGCCAGCAGCTTAAGTCGGAACCCTTACGAGCAGTACTTC.

The gene calls are TRBV7-9 and TRBJ2-1; D is undetermined. Between the trimmed V and J ends, which lost 1 base and 6 bases, there was a span of 10 bases. The CDR3 is made up of 14 amino acids. In germline, CDR1 is SEHNR, CDR2 FQNEAQ (reference sequence). As DNA, the CDR3 is TGTGCCAGCAGCTTAGTCAACTCCCCCAATGAGCAGTTCTTC. Its protein is CASSLVNSPNEQFF.

This clone has a handful of counts. The chain carries TRBV27 and TRBJ1-1; the D is unclear. Trimming took 3 bases from V and 4 from J, leaving 9 bases between them. The CDR3 contains 13 residues. Germline values: CDR1 MNHEY, CDR2 SMNVEV (reference sequence). The CDR3, as DNA: TGTGCCAGCAGTTTGCCAGAGGGCACTGAAGCTTTCTTT. As protein: CASSLPEGTEAFF.

This clone appeared a few times. V gene TRBV28 combines with J gene TRBJ2-3; perhaps D is TRBD1 or TRBD2 (5 bases each). Trimming pared 5 bases from V and 2 bases from J, leaving 11 bases between. Germline V CDR1 and CDR2: MDHEN, SYDVKM. This CDR3 contains 14 residues. The CDR3 DNA follows: TGTGCCAGCAGTACCGGGACGCACACAGATACGCAGTATTTT. It yields the protein CASSTGTHTDTQYF. Drawing the rest from reference TRBV28 and TRBJ2-3, the complete variable domain is DVKVTQSSRYLVKRTGEKVFLECVQDMDHENMFWYRQDPGLGLRLIYFSYDVKMKEKGDIPEGYSVSREKKERFSLILESASTNQTSMYLCASSTGTHTDTQYFGPGTRLTVL.

This sequence joins TRBV7-9 and TRBJ1-2; D remains ambiguous. CDR3 length: 13 residues. The germline V gene encodes CDR1 SEHNR and CDR2 FQNEAQ (reference sequence). Trimming removed 1 base at V and 0 bases at J, with 3 bases between. The CDR3 DNA reads TGTGCCAGCAGCTTAGATACTAACTATGGCTACACCTTC. This sequence encodes CASSLDTNYGYTF.

The chain couples TRBV27 to TRBJ2-3, with 9 bases identical to TRBD2. V lost 5 bases to trimming and J lost 7 bases; unmatched junction nucleotides: 13. In germline, CDR1 is MNHEY, CDR2 SMNVEV (reference sequence). The CDR3 runs 16 residues. The CDR3 bases are TGTGCCAGCAGTGGCCTCGGCGGGAGGGCCTTAAATACGCAGTATTTT. It translates to CASSGLGGRALNTQYF.

This clone was recorded only once. The chain carries TRBV5-4 and TRBJ2-2; TRBD2 matches at 10 bases. Per the germline V gene, CDR1 is SGHNT and CDR2 is YYREEE (reference sequence). The V and J ends lost 4 bases and 6 bases, in that order; junction bases with no gene match: 9. CDR3 length: 16 residues. CDR3 sequence: CASSGASSGSAGELFF. CDR3 nucleotides: TGTGCCAGCAGCGGGGCGTCTAGCGGGAGTGCCGGGGAGCTGTTTTTT.

This chain links TRBV30 with TRBJ1-5; unclear D gene. V gave up 2 bases and J gave up 8 bases, with 13 bases separating them. The length of the CDR3 is 13 residues. In germline, CDR1 is GTSNPN, CDR2 SVGIG (reference sequence). CDR3 bases: TGTGCCTGGAGTCTCTACACCCAGGAGCCCCAGCATTTT. Amino acid sequence: CAWSLYTQEPQHF.

This clone showed up just once. The rearrangement uses TRBV27 and TRBJ2-7, with TRBD1 identical over 8 bases. The CDR3 length is 15 residues. Germline V CDR1 and CDR2: MNHEY, SMNVEV (reference sequence). Trimming cost V 0 bases and J 2 bases; bases outside gene matches: 3. CDR3 coding DNA: TGTGCCAGCAGTTTATCCGGGACAGGAACCTACGAGCAGTACTTC. Protein product: CASSLSGTGTYEQYF.

The chain carries TRBV9 and TRBJ1-4; 11 positions agree with TRBD1. The CDR3 spans 15 residues. The germline gives CDR1 SGDLS, CDR2 YYNGEE. Trimming took 3 bases from V and 7 from J; bases not matched to a gene: 5. CDR3 in amino acids: CASSGTGTGGEKLFF. For the CDR3, the DNA is TGTGCCAGCAGCGGGACCGGGACAGGGGGTGAAAAACTGTTTTTT.

The chain carries TRBV19 and TRBJ1-4, with TRBD1 as a possible D gene (5 bases). CDR3 length equals 15 residues. Deletions cut 5 bases from V and 4 bases from J, with 14 bases between. Germline CDR1 and CDR2: LNHDA and SQIVND (reference sequence). The DNA for the CDR3 is TGTGCCAGTAGTGCCTACCGGGACCTTAATGAAAAACTGTTTTTT. Protein sequence: CASSAYRDLNEKLFF.

This clone was observed a few times. This chain connects TRBV28 to TRBJ1-1, with D unresolved. Germline V lookup: CDR1 MDHEN, CDR2 SYDVKM. The CDR3 is 14 amino acids. Trimming removed 3 bases from V and 2 bases from J, with 10 bases in between. The CDR3 sequence is CASSLALPNTEAFF. The CDR3 DNA follows: TGTGCCAGCAGTTTGGCACTTCCCAACACTGAAGCTTTCTTT.

The rearrangement uses TRBV7-9 and TRBJ1-2; D gene ambiguous. Trimming took 3 bases from V and 8 from J, leaving 19 bases between them. Germline values: CDR1 SEHNR, CDR2 FQNEAQ (reference sequence). The CDR3 runs to 15 residues. This chain's CDR3 is CASSLRGIKGSGYTF. CDR3 sequence (DNA): TGTGCCAGCAGCTTGCGGGGAATTAAGGGTAGCGGCTACACCTTC.

The chain combines TRBV12-5 with TRBJ2-5; D unclear. In germline, CDR1 is LGHNT, CDR2 FRNRAP. The CDR3 is 14 residues long. Trimming cost V 2 bases and J 5 bases, with 12 bases left between them. The CDR3 DNA reads TGTGCTAGTGGTTTGTGGCAGAGCCCCGAGACCCAGTACTTC. It yields the protein CASGLWQSPETQYF.

The CDR3 DNA is TGTGCCAGCAGCCCCGACAGTAACTCTGGAAACACCATATATTTT. Encoded protein: CASSPDSNSGNTIYF. The chain links TRBV7-6 to TRBJ1-3; tentatively, D is TRBD1 (5 bases). V was pared by 5 bases and J by 0 bases, with 11 bases between. There are 15 residues in the CDR3. Germline V gives CDR1 SGHVS, CDR2 FNYEAQ.

The rearrangement links TRBV30 to TRBJ2-2, with a weak D call TRBD2 (6 bases). CDR3 length equals 14 residues. CDR1 is GTSNPN and CDR2 is SVGIG in the germline V gene (reference sequence). V was cut by 1 base and J by 4 bases, with 10 bases left in between. The CDR3 reads CAWSGGLGTGELFF. CDR3 coding DNA: TGTGCCTGGAGTGGGGGACTGGGCACCGGGGAGCTGTTTTTT.

J is TRBJ2-7 and V is TRBV18, with TRBD2 identical over 9 bases. The trim removed 3 bases at V and 4 bases at J, leaving 4 bases unmatched. This CDR3 has 14 residues. Per the germline V gene, CDR1 is KGHSH and CDR2 is LQKENI. The CDR3 DNA reads as TGTGCCAGCTCACCTAGCGGGAGCGGGTACGAGCAGTACTTC. Its translation: CASSPSGSGYEQYF.

The chain carries TRBV5-4 and TRBJ2-7; possibly TRBD1 for D (5 bases). Germline values: CDR1 SGHNT, CDR2 YYREEE (reference sequence). The V and J ends lost 0 bases and 6 bases respectively, with 10 bases between them. This CDR3 has 13 residues. The DNA for the CDR3 is TGTGCCAGCAGCTTGGGCCCTCAGGGCGAGCAGTACTTC. Its protein is CASSLGPQGEQYF.

The chain has TRBV21-1 and TRBJ2-7. TRBV21-1 is a pseudogene segment. This CDR3 spans 18 amino acids. CDR3 DNA: TGTGCCAGCAGCAAGCGGACCGGGCCCAAATTGGATACCTACGAGCAGTACTTC. It specifies CASSKRTGPKLDTYEQYF.

The chain couples TRBV28 to TRBJ1-5; D possibly corresponds to TRBD1 (6 bases). CDR1 is MDHEN and CDR2 is SYDVKM in the germline V gene. Trimming cost V 6 bases and J 2 bases, with 17 bases left between them. CDR3 length equals 16 residues. The CDR3 spells CASSLGGRGGNQPQHF. The CDR3 DNA reads TGTGCCAGCAGCCTAGGAGGCAGGGGTGGCAATCAGCCCCAGCATTTT.

This clone counts as large. The chain recombines TRBV28 with TRBJ2-3, with TRBD2 identical over 7 bases. The CDR3 is 17 residues long. Losses at the gene ends were 2 bases for V and 2 bases for J; bases not matched to a gene: 10. CDR1 is MDHEN and CDR2 is SYDVKM in the germline V gene. In DNA, the CDR3 is TGTGCCAGCAGTTTAGAAGAGGTGGGGGGGGACACAGATACGCAGTATTTT. It translates to CASSLEEVGGDTDTQYF.

The chain has TRBV7-9 and TRBJ2-6, with D perhaps matching TRBD1 or TRBD2 (5 bases each). The CDR3 contains 17 residues. Germline CDR1 is SEHNR and CDR2 is FQNEAQ (reference sequence). V was shortened by 4 bases and J by 0 bases, with 13 bases between the two germline ends. CDR3 sequence: CASSSGPINSGANVLTF. The CDR3 DNA sequence: TGTGCCAGCAGCTCGGGACCGATAAACTCTGGGGCCAACGTCCTGACTTTC. Full variable domain (outside the CDR3, taken from reference TRBV7-9 and TRBJ2-6): DTGVSQNPRHKITKRGQNVTFRCDPISEHNRLYWYRQTLGQGPEFLTYFQNEAQLEKSRLLSDRFSAERPKGSFSTLEIQRTEQGDSAMYLCASSSGPINSGANVLTFGAGSRLTVL.

The genes are TRBV5-1 and TRBJ2-7, with a possible D match to TRBD2 (5 bases). This CDR3 has 14 amino acids. Per the germline V gene, CDR1 is SGHRS and CDR2 is YFSETQ. V lost 0 bases and J lost 3, with 10 bases in between. For the CDR3, the DNA is TGCGCCAGCAGCTTGGACACTAGTTACTACGAGCAGTACTTC. It yields the protein CASSLDTSYYEQYF. Based on the CDR3 plus reference TRBV5-1 and TRBJ2-7, the full variable domain is KAGVTQTPRYLIKTRGQQVTLSCSPISGHRSVSWYQQTPGQGLQFLFEYFSETQRNKGNFPGRFSGRQFSNSRSEMNVSTLELGDSALYLCASSLDTSYYEQYFGPGTRLTVT.

V and J are TRBV7-9 and TRBJ2-1; weak D call: TRBD2 (5 bases). Trimming took 3 bases from V and 8 from J, leaving 14 bases between them. Per the germline V gene, CDR1 is SEHNR and CDR2 is FQNEAQ (reference sequence). The length of the CDR3 is 14 residues. CDR3 in amino acids: CASSLDREKDEQFF. The CDR3 nucleotides are TGTGCCAGCAGCTTGGATAGGGAGAAGGATGAGCAGTTCTTC.

The CDR3 coding sequence is TGTGCCAGCAGACTCCGGGTGACTAGCAGGGATGAGCAGTTCTTC. Its translation is CASRLRVTSRDEQFF. The chain is built from TRBV11-2 and TRBJ2-1; the match to TRBD2 covers 7 bases. The ends lost 6 bases at V and 8 bases at J; junction bases unmatched: 13. This CDR3 has 15 amino acids. Germline values: CDR1 SGHAT, CDR2 FQNNGV.

The genes are TRBV5-1 and TRBJ1-1; a weak D match, TRBD1 (6 bases). Germline loops: CDR1 SGHRS, CDR2 YFSETQ. Trimming removed 0 bases at V and 9 bases at J, with 15 bases between. The CDR3 extends over 14 amino acids. The CDR3 region has the DNA TGCGCCAGCAGCTTGGATGTTCGGGGGCTGAAAGCTTTCTTT. It is translated as CASSLDVRGLKAFF. Full variable domain (missing parts from reference TRBV5-1 and TRBJ1-1): KAGVTQTPRYLIKTRGQQVTLSCSPISGHRSVSWYQQTPGQGLQFLFEYFSETQRNKGNFPGRFSGRQFSNSRSEMNVSTLELGDSALYLCASSLDVRGLKAFFGQGTRLTVV.

This chain joins TRBV30 and TRBJ2-4; D is possibly TRBD2 (6 bases). CDR3 size: 14 residues. CDR1 is GTSNPN and CDR2 is SVGIG in the germline V gene (reference sequence). Trimming pared 0 bases from V and 5 bases from J, leaving 11 bases between. CDR3: CAWSVAGLENIQYF. CDR3 coding DNA: TGTGCCTGGAGTGTCGCGGGGTTGGAAAACATTCAGTACTTC.

The chain combines TRBV2 with TRBJ2-7; D unclear. V was clipped by 2 bases and J by 6 bases, with 11 bases between them. Germline V gene data show CDR1 as SNHLY and CDR2 as FYNNEI. The CDR3 runs to 13 residues. Written as DNA, the CDR3 is TGTGCCAGCAGTGAAACTCAAGTAAGCGAGCAGTACTTC. Its translation is CASSETQVSEQYF.

A note on this clone: The missing conserved phenylalanine or tryptophan at the end of this CDR3 makes a read error likely. The V gene is TRBV2, the J gene TRBJ1-1, with a weak D call TRBD1 (6 bases). Trimming took off 8 bases at V and 1 base at J, with 11 bases between the two ends. Germline CDR1 SNHLY, CDR2 FYNNEI. CDR3 size: 13 residues. In DNA form, the CDR3 reads TGTGCCAGCCGGAGACAGGCGAACACTGAAGCTTTCCTT. Residues: CASRRQANTEAFL.